The 10 T cell receptor beta chains presented below share a single source sample, sequenced in a study of vaccination effects on CD4 cells after COVID-19. Which antigens these TCRs recognize remains unknown. Clones were read by immunoSEQ multiplex PCR, and TCRdb kept only the in-frame ones, dropping some. The data contain around 24,000 clones, 76% of them singletons. Antigen-specific CD4+ T cells were first expanded with viral peptide pools by the ViraFEST assay and only then sequenced. Isolating CD4+ T cells followed about 11 days of culture. The individual was infected with SARS-CoV-2 between March and December 2020, as confirmed by PCR. This specimen consisted of CD4+ T cells from PBMCs cultured with SARS-CoV-2 spike peptides, obtained before COVID-19 vaccination. These receptor sequences come from a human donor who had a prior SARS-CoV-2 infection.

The chain recombines TRBV6-5 with TRBJ2-1; no definite D call. The CDR3 has 14 amino acids. Per the germline V gene, CDR1 is MNHEY and CDR2 is SVGAGI. V was pared by 2 bases and J by 9 bases, with 14 bases between. This CDR3 reads CASSYEIYGGEQFF. The CDR3 nucleotides read TGTGCCAGCAGTTACGAGATCTACGGCGGTGAGCAGTTCTTC.

The rearrangement joins TRBV30 to TRBJ2-3; 9 nucleotides line up with TRBD2. The germline gives CDR1 GTSNPN, CDR2 SVGIG (reference sequence). The CDR3 sequence is 15 residues long. V trimming: 3 bases; J trimming: 4 bases; junction bases outside the gene matches: 8. The CDR3 nucleotides read TGTGCCTGGAGACGTAGCGGGAGTTACCCAGATACGCAGTATTTT. It translates to CAWRRSGSYPDTQYF.

This rearrangement joins TRBV7-5 to TRBJ2-7; the table's TRBD2 call for D was not verified on the DNA. TRBV7-5 is recorded as a pseudogene. The CDR3 extends over 15 amino acids. CDR3 in amino acids: CARSPPSGKTYEQYF. Here the CDR3 DNA reads TGTGCCAGAAGCCCCCCTAGCGGGAAAACCTACGAGCAGTACTTC.

The rearrangement uses TRBV21-1 and TRBJ2-6. TRBV21-1 counts as a pseudogene. This CDR3 has 15 amino acids. The CDR3 spells CASSNSDPGANVLTF. The CDR3 DNA is TGTGCCAGCAGCAATTCGGACCCTGGGGCCAACGTCCTGACTTTC.

The CDR3 sequence: CASIRTGGFYEQYF. Written as DNA, the CDR3 is TGTGCCAGCATTCGGACAGGGGGTTTCTACGAGCAGTACTTC. This chain links TRBV6-6 with TRBJ2-7; 10 bases map to TRBD1. The germline V gene encodes CDR1 MNHNY and CDR2 SVGAGI (reference sequence). V shed 7 bases, J shed 3 bases, and the junction held 6 bases outside the gene matches. The CDR3 is 14 amino acids.

The V and J genes are TRBV6-5 and TRBJ2-5; no reliable D call. Germline CDR1 reads MNHEY; CDR2 reads SVGAGI. V gave up 6 bases and J gave up 4 bases, with 12 bases separating them. The CDR3 spans 13 residues. CDR3 nucleotide sequence: TGTGCCAGCAGCCGAGTGTTGGGAGAGACCCAGTACTTC. It yields the protein CASSRVLGETQYF.

V usage is TRBV29-1 and J usage is TRBJ1-1; D is ambiguous. V gave up 7 bases and J gave up 4 bases, with 7 bases separating them. The CDR3 contains 10 residues. CDR1 SQVTM and CDR2 ANQGSEA come from the germline V gene. The CDR3 nucleotides are TGCAGCGGGCAGGTCACTGAAGCTTTCTTT. It specifies CSGQVTEAFF.

This clone has just a few counts. J is TRBJ1-6 and V is TRBV7-3, with D possibly matching TRBD1 (6 bases). The germline gives CDR1 SGHTA, CDR2 FQGTGA. V shed 5 bases and J shed 9 bases, with 17 bases lying between them. The length of the CDR3 is 15 residues. CDR3 sequence: CASSPMGGLGSPLHF. CDR3 coding DNA: TGTGCCAGCAGCCCTATGGGGGGCCTAGGTTCACCCCTCCACTTT.

This chain connects TRBV10-3 to TRBJ2-2; TRBD2 agrees at 10 bases. J gave up 0 bases and V 3 bases, and 7 bases lay outside the gene matches. The CDR3 loop spans 18 amino acids. Germline V lookup: CDR1 ENHRY, CDR2 SYGVKD. The CDR3 reads CAISDAGLAPPNTGELFF. CDR3 coding DNA: TGTGCCATCAGTGACGCGGGACTAGCGCCACCGAACACCGGGGAGCTGTTTTTT.

This clone was detected once. The rearrangement uses TRBV5-1 and TRBJ2-5; no definite D call. Germline loops: CDR1 SGHRS, CDR2 YFSETQ. There are 13 residues in the CDR3. Trimming stripped 2 bases from V and 5 bases from J, with 10 bases between. CDR3 DNA: TGCGCCAGCAGCTTAATTACTCTGGAGACCCAGTACTTC. This gives the protein CASSLITLETQYF.